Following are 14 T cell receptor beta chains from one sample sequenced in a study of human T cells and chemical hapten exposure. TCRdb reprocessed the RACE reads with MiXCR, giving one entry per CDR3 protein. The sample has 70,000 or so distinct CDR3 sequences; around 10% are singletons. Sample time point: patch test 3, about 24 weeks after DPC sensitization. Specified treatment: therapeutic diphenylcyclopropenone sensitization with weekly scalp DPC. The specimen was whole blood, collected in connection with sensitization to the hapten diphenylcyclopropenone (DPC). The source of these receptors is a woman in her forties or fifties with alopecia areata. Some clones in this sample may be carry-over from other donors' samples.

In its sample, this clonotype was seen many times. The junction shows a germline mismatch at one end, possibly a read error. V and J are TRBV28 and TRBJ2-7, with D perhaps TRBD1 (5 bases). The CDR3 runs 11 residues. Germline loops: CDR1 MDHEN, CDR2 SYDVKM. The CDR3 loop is CASSPGYEQYF. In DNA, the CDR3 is TGCGCCAGCAGTCCAGGGTACGAGCAGTACTTC.

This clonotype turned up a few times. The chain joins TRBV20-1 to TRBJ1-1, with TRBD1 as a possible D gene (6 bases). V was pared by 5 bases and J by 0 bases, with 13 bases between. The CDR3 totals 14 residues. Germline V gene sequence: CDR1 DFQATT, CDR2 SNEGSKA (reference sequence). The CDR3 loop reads CSAPQGPMNTEAFF. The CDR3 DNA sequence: TGCAGTGCTCCACAGGGTCCTATGAACACTGAAGCTTTCTTT.

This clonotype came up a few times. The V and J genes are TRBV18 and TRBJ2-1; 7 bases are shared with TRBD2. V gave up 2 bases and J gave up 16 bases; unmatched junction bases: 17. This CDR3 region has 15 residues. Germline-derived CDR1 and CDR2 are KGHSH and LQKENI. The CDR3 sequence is CASSPDLAETRVIFF. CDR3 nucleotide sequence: TGTGCCAGCTCACCAGACCTAGCGGAGACCCGAGTTATTTTCTTC.

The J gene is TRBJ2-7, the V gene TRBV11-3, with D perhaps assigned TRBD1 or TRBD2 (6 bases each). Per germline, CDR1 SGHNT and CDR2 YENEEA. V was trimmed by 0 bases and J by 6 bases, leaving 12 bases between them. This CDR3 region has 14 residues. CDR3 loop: CASSLEGGQTEQYF. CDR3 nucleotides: TGTGCCAGCAGCTTAGAGGGGGGACAAACCGAGCAGTACTTC.

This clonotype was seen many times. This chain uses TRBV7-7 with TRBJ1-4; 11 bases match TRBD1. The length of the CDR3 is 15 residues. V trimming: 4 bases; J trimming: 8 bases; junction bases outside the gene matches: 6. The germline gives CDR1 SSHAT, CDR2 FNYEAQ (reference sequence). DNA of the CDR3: TGTGCCAGCAGCTCCGGGACAGGGGGACTAGAAAAACTGTTTTTT. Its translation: CASSSGTGGLEKLFF.

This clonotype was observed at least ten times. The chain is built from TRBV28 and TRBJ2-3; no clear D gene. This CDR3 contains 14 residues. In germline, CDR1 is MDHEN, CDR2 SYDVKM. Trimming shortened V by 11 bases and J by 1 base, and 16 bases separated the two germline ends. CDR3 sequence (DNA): TGTGCCGGGTCCAAGTTAGGGCGCACAGATACGCAGTATTTT. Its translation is CAGSKLGRTDTQYF.

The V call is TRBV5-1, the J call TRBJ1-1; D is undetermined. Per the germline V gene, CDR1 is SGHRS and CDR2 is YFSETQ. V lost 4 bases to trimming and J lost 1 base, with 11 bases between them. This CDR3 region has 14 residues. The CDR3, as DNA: TGCGCCAGCAGCAATCGGGGTCCGAACACTGAAGCTTTCTTT. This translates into CASSNRGPNTEAFF.

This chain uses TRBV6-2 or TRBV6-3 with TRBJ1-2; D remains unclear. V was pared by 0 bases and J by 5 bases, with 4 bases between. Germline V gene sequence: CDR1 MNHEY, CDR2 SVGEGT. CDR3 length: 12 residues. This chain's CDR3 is CASSYSAYGYTF. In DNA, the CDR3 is TGTGCCAGCAGTTACTCTGCGTATGGCTACACCTTC.

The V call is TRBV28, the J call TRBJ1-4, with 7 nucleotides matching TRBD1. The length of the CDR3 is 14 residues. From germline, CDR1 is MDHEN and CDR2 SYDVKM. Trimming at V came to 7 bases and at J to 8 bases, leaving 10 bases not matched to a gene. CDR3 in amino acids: CASNPSDRVEKLFF. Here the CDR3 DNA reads TGTGCCAGCAACCCCTCCGACAGGGTGGAAAAACTGTTTTTT.

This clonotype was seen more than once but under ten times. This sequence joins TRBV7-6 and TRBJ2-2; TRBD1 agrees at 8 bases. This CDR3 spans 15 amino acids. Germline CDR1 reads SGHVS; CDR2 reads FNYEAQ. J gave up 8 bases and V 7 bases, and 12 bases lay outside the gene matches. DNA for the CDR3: TGTGCCAGCAAGAGGGGACAGGTCTCGCGGGGGGAGCTGTTTTTT. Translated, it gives CASKRGQVSRGELFF. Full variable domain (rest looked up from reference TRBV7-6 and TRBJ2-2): GAGVSQSPRYKVTKRGQDVALRCDPISGHVSLYWYRQALGQGPEFLTYFNYEAQQDKSGLPNDRFSAERPEGSISTLTIQRTEQRDSAMYRCASKRGQVSRGELFFGEGSRLTVL.

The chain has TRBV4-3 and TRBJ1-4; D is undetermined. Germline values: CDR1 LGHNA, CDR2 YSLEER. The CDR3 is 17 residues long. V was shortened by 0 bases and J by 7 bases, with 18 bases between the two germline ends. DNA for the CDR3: TGCGCCAGCAGCCAAGATTTAAGGGTCCTAGTCGGTGAAAAACTGTTTTTT. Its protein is CASSQDLRVLVGEKLFF.

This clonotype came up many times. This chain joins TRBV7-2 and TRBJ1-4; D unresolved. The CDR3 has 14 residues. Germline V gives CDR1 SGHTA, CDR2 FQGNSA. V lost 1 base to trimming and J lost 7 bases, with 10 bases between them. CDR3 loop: CASSLGGVGEKLFF. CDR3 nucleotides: TGTGCCAGCAGCTTAGGCGGGGTCGGTGAAAAACTGTTTTTT. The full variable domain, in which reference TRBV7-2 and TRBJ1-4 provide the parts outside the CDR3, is GAGVSQSPSNKVTEKGKDVELRCDPISGHTALYWYRQSLGQGLEFLIYFQGNSAPDKSGLPSDRFSAERTGGSVSTLTIQRTQQEDSAVYLCASSLGGVGEKLFFGSGTQLSVL.

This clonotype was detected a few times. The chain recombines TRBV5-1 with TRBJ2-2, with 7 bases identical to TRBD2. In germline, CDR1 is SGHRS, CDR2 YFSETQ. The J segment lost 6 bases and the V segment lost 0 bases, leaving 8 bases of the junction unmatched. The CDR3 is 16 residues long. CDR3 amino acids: CASSLGKAGFPGELFF. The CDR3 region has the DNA TGCGCCAGCAGCTTGGGAAAAGCGGGATTTCCCGGGGAGCTGTTTTTT. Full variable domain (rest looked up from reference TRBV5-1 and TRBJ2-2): KAGVTQTPRYLIKTRGQQVTLSCSPISGHRSVSWYQQTPGQGLQFLFEYFSETQRNKGNFPGRFSGRQFSNSRSEMNVSTLELGDSALYLCASSLGKAGFPGELFFGEGSRLTVL.

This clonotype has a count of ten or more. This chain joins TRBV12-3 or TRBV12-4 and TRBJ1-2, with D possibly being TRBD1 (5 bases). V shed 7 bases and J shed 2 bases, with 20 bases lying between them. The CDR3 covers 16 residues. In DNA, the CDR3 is TGTGCCAGCACCCTAGGGGTTTTGGGACTGAACTATGGCTACACCTTC. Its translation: CASTLGVLGLNYGYTF.